This TCR beta chain was identified during a study of CD4 T cells in relation to SARS-CoV-2 and coronaviruses. Unexposed donor CD4+ T cells date from about 2011-2018, before the COVID-19 pandemic. CD4+ T cells were isolated from the cells after 10 days of culture. Testing used SARS-CoV-2 S/N and four cold-coronavirus spikes on unexposed-donor CD4+ T cells, cells permitting. Produced via immunoSEQ multiplex PCR; TCRdb's table is partial and in-frame only. The sample has tens of thousands of clones; approximately 78% are singletons. The CDR3 is 16 residues long. After removal of 4 bases from V and 3 bases from J, the junction contained 9 bases not matched to a gene. Per the germline V gene, CDR1 is SGHRS and CDR2 is YFSETQ. As for this clone: The antigen is undetermined.

This clonotype was sampled from a human donor in good health. The V call is TRBV5-1, the J call TRBJ1-3; 8 nucleotides align to TRBD1. Sequences were obtained from CD4+ T cells from PBMCs, cultured in vitro. This CDR3 reads CASSPRAGGIGNTIYF. The CDR3 nucleotides read TGCGCCAGCAGCCCGCGGGCAGGGGGCATTGGAAACACCATATATTTT.